These T cell receptor beta chains were read from a single sample in a study of blood T cell repertoires in COVID-19. This table comes from immunoSEQ multiplex PCR, and its TCRdb copy is limited to in-frame clones, with some not included. Of about 370,000 clones listed, 85% to 90% are singletons. Sequenced material: PBMCs or T cells enriched from blood (not recorded which). The receptors stem from a man between 18 and 29 years old who had recovered from COVID-19. Each CDR3 is given with its conserved first and last residue. D genes are given only for firm matches. Some rows have no size entry. The others give once, few or many, or a class for an expanded clone.

TRBJ2-7,TRBD2,TRBV7-9,-,CASSLTGEGQYF,TGTGCCAGCAGCTTAACCGGGGAGGGGCAGTACTTC
TRBJ2-7,-,TRBV5-8,-,CASSLRGKGQYF,TGTGCCAGCAGCTTGCGGGGTAAGGGGCAGTACTTC
TRBJ2-7,TRBD2,TRBV30,-,CAWDPGLARREQYF,TGTGCCTGGGACCCGGGACTAGCGAGGAGGGAGCAGTACTTC
TRBJ1-3,-,TRBV20-1,-,CSARVGNTIYF,TGCAGTGCTAGAGTAGGAAACACCATATATTTT
TRBJ1-3,TRBD1,TRBV7-2,-,CASSSDRGAGNTIYF,TGTGCCAGCAGTTCCGACAGGGGGGCTGGAAACACCATATATTTT
TRBJ1-5,TRBD1,TRBV6-2/TRBV6-3,-,CASSMTGDQPQHF,TGTGCCAGCAGTATGACAGGGGATCAGCCCCAGCATTTT
TRBJ1-2,TRBD1,TRBV5-1,few,CASSPGQGARGYTF,TGCGCCAGCAGCCCGGGACAGGGGGCGAGGGGCTACACCTTC
TRBJ1-1,-,TRBV28,-,CASSHSHYEAFF,TGTGCCAGCAGTCACTCTCACTATGAAGCTTTCTTT
TRBJ2-5,TRBD2,TRBV29-1,-,CSVEVSTSGRVETQYF,TGCAGCGTTGAAGTCTCGACTAGCGGGAGAGTGGAGACCCAGTACTTC
TRBJ1-5,-,TRBV7-2,-,CASSLVGPGLNQPQHF,TGTGCCAGCAGCTTAGTTGGGCCAGGCCTCAATCAGCCCCAGCATTTT
TRBJ1-2,TRBD1,TRBV6-5,-,CASSYSRQGAYGYTF,TGTGCCAGCAGTTACTCGCGACAGGGGGCCTATGGCTACACCTTC
TRBJ1-2,TRBD1,TRBV4-1,once,CASSRGTDPPGGYTF,TGCGCCAGCAGCCGAGGGACAGACCCTCCCGGGGGCTACACCTTC
TRBJ1-2,-,TRBV27,-,CASSLSTGRSNYGYTF,TGTGCCAGCAGTTTAAGTACAGGCCGGTCTAACTATGGCTACACCTTC
TRBJ2-3,-,TRBV3-1/TRBV3-2,once,CASSQGGRSSTDTQYF,TGTGCCAGCAGCCAAGGCGGCCGATCTAGCACAGATACGCAGTATTTT
TRBJ1-6,TRBD1,TRBV5-1,-,CARDRGYNSPLHF,TGCGCCAGGGACAGGGGCTATAATTCACCCCTCCACTTT
TRBJ1-1,TRBD1,TRBV7-9,-,CASSPPGQGLNTEAFF,TGTGCCAGCAGCCCACCGGGACAGGGACTGAACACTGAAGCTTTCTTT
TRBJ2-7,TRBD1,TRBV7-2,-,CASSSPGTGAYEQYF,TGTGCCAGCAGCTCCCCCGGGACAGGGGCCTACGAGCAGTACTTC
TRBJ1-5,-,TRBV27,-,CASSPTGSPNQPQHF,TGTGCCAGCAGTCCCACGGGAAGCCCCAATCAGCCCCAGCATTTT
TRBJ1-5,-,TRBV2,-,CASSRGKGRGQPQHF,TGTGCCAGCAGCCGGGGAAAGGGTAGAGGCCAGCCCCAGCATTTT
TRBJ2-2,-,TRBV6-2/TRBV6-3,-,CASSTTTGYGELFF,TGTGCCAGCAGTACGACGACTGGATACGGGGAGCTGTTTTTT
TRBJ1-5,-,TRBV2,-,CASSEQDYSNQPQHF,TGTGCCAGCAGTGAACAGGATTATAGCAATCAGCCCCAGCATTTT
TRBJ2-3,TRBD1,TRBV10-1,once,CASSMTGCRTDTQYF,TGCGCCAGCAGTATGACAGGGTGTCGCACAGATACGCAGTATTTT
TRBJ2-6,TRBD2,TRBV19,-,CASSTTWTSGKVAGANVLTF,TGTGCCAGTAGTACGACTTGGACTAGCGGGAAAGTAGCTGGGGCCAACGTCCTGACTTTC
TRBJ2-3,TRBD2,TRBV5-4,-,CASSRILAGGHIDTQYF,TGTGCCAGCAGCCGGATACTAGCGGGGGGGCATATAGATACGCAGTATTTT
TRBJ2-3,-,TRBV3-1/TRBV3-2,-,CASNGRPSTDTQYF,TGTGCCAGCAATGGGAGGCCTAGCACAGATACGCAGTATTTT
TRBJ2-7,TRBD2,TRBV7-8,-,CASSKRTSEYEQYF,TGTGCCAGCAGCAAGCGGACTAGCGAATACGAGCAGTACTTC
TRBJ2-1,TRBD1,TRBV10-1,-,CASSSGQGESSYNEQFF,TGCGCCAGCAGCTCGGGACAGGGAGAGAGCTCCTACAATGAGCAGTTCTTC
TRBJ1-1,TRBD1,TRBV2,-,CASRGDRSWAFF,TGTGCCAGCAGGGGGGACAGGTCGTGGGCTTTCTTT
TRBJ2-7,-,TRBV21-1,-,CASSKEVTSGTSGESSYEQYF,TGTGCCAGCAGCAAAGAGGTTACTTCCGGGACTAGCGGGGAGAGCTCCTACGAGCAGTACTTC
TRBJ1-2,TRBD1,TRBV27,-,CASSLSWVGGDYGYTF,TGTGCCAGCAGTTTATCGTGGGTAGGGGGCGACTATGGCTACACCTTC
TRBJ2-7,-,TRBV25-1,few,CASEDSQISYEQYF,TGTGCCAGCGAGGACAGCCAAATCTCCTACGAGCAGTACTTC
TRBJ2-7,-,TRBV19,-,CASSMRGGDSYEQYF,TGTGCCAGTAGTATGAGGGGGGGCGACTCCTACGAGCAGTACTTC
TRBJ2-5,TRBD2,TRBV6-4,-,CASSEAAGEKETQYF,TGTGCCAGCAGCGAGGCGGCGGGGGAAAAAGAGACCCAGTACTTC
TRBJ1-5,TRBD1,TRBV12-5,-,CASPRQGADQPQHF,TGTGCTAGCCCCCGACAGGGGGCGGACCAGCCCCAGCATTTT
TRBJ1-2,-,TRBV5-1,-,CASSRESYQGYTF,TGCGCCAGCAGCCGGGAGAGTTATCAAGGCTACACCTTC
TRBJ1-2,-,TRBV28,-,CASTGGFYGYTF,TGTGCCAGCACGGGAGGATTCTATGGCTACACCTTC
TRBJ2-7,TRBD1,TRBV7-3,-,CASSLEGQGMYEQYF,TGTGCCAGCAGCTTAGAGGGACAGGGGATGTACGAGCAGTACTTC
TRBJ2-5,TRBD2,TRBV28,-,CASSSILGSPLRLAGAVETQYF,TGTGCCAGCAGTTCGATACTCGGGTCTCCCCTGCGACTAGCGGGGGCTGTAGAGACCCAGTACTTC
TRBJ1-2,-,TRBV5-1,once,CASSLGDYGYTF,TGCGCCAGCAGCCTGGGCGACTATGGCTACACCTTC
TRBJ2-2,-,TRBV7-2,-,CASSSGSYTGELFF,TGTGCCAGCAGTTCGGGGTCGTACACCGGGGAGCTGTTTTTT
TRBJ2-5,TRBD2,TRBV5-1,-,CASSQTSGGAETQYF,TGCGCCAGCAGCCAAACTAGCGGGGGGGCGGAGACCCAGTACTTC
TRBJ2-3,TRBD1,TRBV29-1,-,CSVERQGASTDTQYF,TGCAGCGTTGAGAGACAGGGTGCCAGCACAGATACGCAGTATTTT
TRBJ1-3,-,TRBV29-1,-,CSVEGANTIYF,TGCAGCGTTGAAGGCGCCAACACCATATATTTT
TRBJ2-7,TRBD2,TRBV29-1,-,CSVEDHEREGVGEQYF,TGCAGCGTTGAAGATCACGAGCGGGAGGGGGTCGGCGAGCAGTACTTC
TRBJ1-6,-,TRBV6-2/TRBV6-3,few,CASGRSSPLHF,TGTGCCAGCGGCCGGAGTTCACCCCTCCACTTT
TRBJ1-2,-,TRBV19,-,CASTEGIGYGYTF,TGTGCCAGTACGGAGGGGATCGGTTATGGCTACACCTTC
TRBJ2-5,-,TRBV7-9,-,CASSLVAWGQQETQYF,TGTGCCAGCAGCTTAGTTGCCTGGGGGCAACAAGAGACCCAGTACTTC
TRBJ1-2,-,TRBV19,once,CASRSSGGYGYTF,TGTGCCAGTAGATCCTCGGGAGGCTATGGCTACACCTTC
TRBJ1-5,TRBD1,TRBV10-3,-,CAISESSTGGTNQPQHF,TGTGCCATCAGTGAGTCTAGTACAGGGGGTACCAATCAGCCCCAGCATTTT
TRBJ2-1,TRBD2,TRBV7-9,-,CASSLDRLAGAMDEQFF,TGTGCCAGCAGCTTAGATCGACTAGCGGGAGCCATGGATGAGCAGTTCTTC
TRBJ1-6,TRBD1,TRBV5-1,few,CASSELGTGGSPLHF,TGCGCCAGCAGCGAACTCGGGACAGGGGGATCACCCCTCCACTTT
TRBJ1-2,TRBD1,TRBV11-2,-,CASSSWTGGHQGYTF,TGTGCCAGCAGCTCCTGGACAGGGGGGCATCAAGGCTACACCTTC
TRBJ1-5,TRBD1,TRBV27,-,CASSPWDRGVNQPQHF,TGTGCCAGCAGTCCCTGGGACAGGGGAGTCAATCAGCCCCAGCATTTT
TRBJ1-2,TRBD1,TRBV19,-,CASRGQGRNGYTF,TGTGCCAGTAGGGGACAGGGAAGGAATGGCTACACCTTC
TRBJ2-5,-,TRBV19,-,CASSGSRGETQYF,TGTGCCAGTAGTGGGTCCCGGGGGGAGACCCAGTACTTC